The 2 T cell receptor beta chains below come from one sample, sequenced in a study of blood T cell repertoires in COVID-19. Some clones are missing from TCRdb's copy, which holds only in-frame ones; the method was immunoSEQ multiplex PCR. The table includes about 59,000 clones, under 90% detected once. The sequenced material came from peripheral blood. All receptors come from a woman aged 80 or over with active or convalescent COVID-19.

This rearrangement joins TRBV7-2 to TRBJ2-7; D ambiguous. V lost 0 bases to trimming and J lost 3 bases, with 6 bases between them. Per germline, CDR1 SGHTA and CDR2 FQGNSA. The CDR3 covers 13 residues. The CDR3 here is CASSLASDYEQYF. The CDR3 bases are TGTGCCAGCAGCTTAGCCTCAGACTACGAGCAGTACTTC. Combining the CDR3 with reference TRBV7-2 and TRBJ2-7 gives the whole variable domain GAGVSQSPSNKVTEKGKDVELRCDPISGHTALYWYRQSLGQGLEFLIYFQGNSAPDKSGLPSDRFSAERTGGSVSTLTIQRTQQEDSAVYLCASSLASDYEQYFGPGTRLTVT.

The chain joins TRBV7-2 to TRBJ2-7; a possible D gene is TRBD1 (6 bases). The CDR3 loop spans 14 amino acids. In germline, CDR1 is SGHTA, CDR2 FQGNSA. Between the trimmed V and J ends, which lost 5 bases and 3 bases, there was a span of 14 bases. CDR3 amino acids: CASSEISRGYEQYF. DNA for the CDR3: TGTGCCAGCAGCGAAATCAGCAGGGGCTACGAGCAGTACTTC.